These 7 T cell receptor beta chains were all obtained from the same sample, sequenced in a study of cytomegalovirus exposure and HLA in healthy donors. The repertoire was sequenced with immunoSEQ multiplex PCR; TCRdb's copy has only in-frame clones and lacks some. The sample lists some 98,000 clones, roughly 84% occurring once. The sample was PBMCs. These receptors were taken from a man between 18 and 29 years old in good health and CMV-seropositive.

V gene TRBV27 combines with J gene TRBJ2-2; unclear D gene. Germline CDR1 MNHEY, CDR2 SMNVEV (reference sequence). The CDR3 runs 13 residues. Trimming shortened V by 2 bases and J by 2 bases, and 3 bases separated the two germline ends. CDR3 region: CASSLVNTGELFF. The CDR3 coding sequence is TGTGCCAGCAGTTTAGTAAACACCGGGGAGCTGTTTTTT.

This clone appeared once. This chain links TRBV29-1 with TRBJ2-3, with D perhaps TRBD2 (6 bases). The CDR3 extends over 15 amino acids. Germline V CDR1 and CDR2: SQVTM, ANQGSEA. Trimming pared 4 bases from V and 0 bases from J, leaving 14 bases between. CDR3 nucleotides: TGCAGCGTTGTGATAGCGGCAGCTAGCACAGATACGCAGTATTTT. Its translation: CSVVIAAASTDTQYF.

This rearrangement joins TRBV15 to TRBJ2-7, with D possibly matching TRBD1 (6 bases). The CDR3 is 15 amino acids. V was cut by 3 bases and J by 2 bases, with 14 bases left in between. Germline values: CDR1 LNHNV, CDR2 YYDKDF (reference sequence). CDR3 in amino acids: CATSRPGTQTYEQYF. In DNA form, the CDR3 reads TGTGCCACCAGCAGGCCCGGGACACAGACCTACGAGCAGTACTTC.

The chain recombines TRBV5-1 with TRBJ1-2, with 9 bases identical to TRBD1. V dropped 5 bases and J dropped 7; count of bases not matched to a gene: 6. This CDR3 comprises 13 residues. The germline gives CDR1 SGHRS, CDR2 YFSETQ. CDR3: CASSAGTGSGYTF. The CDR3 DNA follows: TGCGCCAGCAGTGCCGGGACAGGGAGTGGCTACACCTTC.

The rearrangement uses TRBV4-1 and TRBJ2-1; 8 positions agree with TRBD2. Germline V CDR1 and CDR2: MGHRA, YSYEKL. This CDR3 has 18 amino acids. V trimming: 0 bases; J trimming: 5 bases; junction bases outside the gene matches: 12. CDR3 bases: TGCGCCAGCAGCCAAGATCCCCCACCAGCGGGGGTAGACAATGAGCAGTTCTTC. It codes for CASSQDPPPAGVDNEQFF.

This rearrangement joins TRBV27 to TRBJ2-7, with D unclear. V was trimmed by 2 bases and J by 1 base, leaving 9 bases between them. Germline V gene lookup returns CDR1 MNHEY and CDR2 SMNVEV (reference sequence). CDR3 length: 14 amino acids. CDR3: CASSLTGVSYEQYF. DNA of the CDR3: TGTGCCAGCAGTTTAACTGGAGTTTCCTACGAGCAGTACTTC.

The sample holds a few counts of this clone. The V gene is TRBV19, the J gene TRBJ2-7; 8 nucleotides align to TRBD1. Per the germline V gene, CDR1 is LNHDA and CDR2 is SQIVND (reference sequence). The V gene end was trimmed by 9 bases and the J gene end by 2 bases; junction bases not matched to a gene: 6. The CDR3 contains 13 residues. CDR3 DNA: TGTGCCAGCAGGGACAGGCTAACCTACGAGCAGTACTTC. Translated, it gives CASRDRLTYEQYF.